Shown below are 9 T cell receptor beta chains from a single sample sequenced in a study of blood T cell repertoires in COVID-19 (dated by TCRdb to the early 2020s). The library was obtained by the immunoSEQ multiplex PCR assay. TCRdb retrieved this table from immuneACCESS and kept in-frame rearrangements only. Not all clones are present; in checked studies, unresolved V genes account for under half, and no reason is known for the remainder. The sample table records more than 150,000 clones; approximately 83% of these occur just once. The leading ten clones occupy roughly 2.9% of the sample. Specimen: peripheral blood. The receptors here all came from a woman aged 60 to 75 with acute or convalescent COVID-19.

The chain combines TRBV5-4 with TRBJ2-5, with 7 bases matching TRBD1. Per the germline V gene, CDR1 is SGHNT and CDR2 is YYREEE (reference sequence). This CDR3 is 14 amino acids long. The junction had 4 bases not matched to a gene; V was cut back by 4 bases and J by 1 base. The CDR3 DNA reads as TGTGCCAGCAGCGGCAGGACAGGCCAAGAGACCCAGTACTTC. Residues: CASSGRTGQETQYF.

The chain has TRBV5-1 and TRBJ2-7, with a tentative D call TRBD1 (7 bases). Trimming cost V 4 bases and J 3 bases, with 20 bases left between them. The CDR3 spans 16 residues. Germline V gene data show CDR1 as SGHRS and CDR2 as YFSETQ. In nucleotides, the CDR3 is TGCGCCAGCAGCCCGAGGCAGGGGGGCACGGACTACGAGCAGTACTTC. This translates into CASSPRQGGTDYEQYF.

The table lists this clone with a count of one. The CDR3 coding sequence is TGTGCCAGCAGTCTACGCGGAACGGATGAAGCTTTCTTT. It is translated as CASSLRGTDEAFF. The chain joins TRBV28 to TRBJ1-1; D is unclear. Germline V gene lookup returns CDR1 MDHEN and CDR2 SYDVKM. The CDR3 extends over 13 amino acids. Deletions cut 5 bases from V and 7 bases from J, with 14 bases between.

J is TRBJ1-2 and V is TRBV4-2; tentative D call: TRBD1 (5 bases). The CDR3 is 13 amino acids. V lost 2 bases and J lost 7, with 11 bases in between. Germline V gene sequence: CDR1 LGHNA, CDR2 YNFKEQ. CDR3 in DNA: TGTGCCAGCAGCCAACGGGGGTATGGTGGCTACACCTTC. This translates into CASSQRGYGGYTF.

The CDR3 here is CASSSSDRGIYEQYF. The DNA for the CDR3 is TGTGCCAGCAGCTCTTCGGACAGGGGGATCTACGAGCAGTACTTC. The rearrangement links TRBV6-5 to TRBJ2-7, with 10 bases aligning to TRBD1. J gave up 3 bases and V 6 bases, and 8 bases lay outside the gene matches. The CDR3 spans 15 residues. CDR1 is MNHEY and CDR2 is SVGAGI in the germline V gene.

This rearrangement joins TRBV4-3 to TRBJ2-2; D not resolved. The CDR3 contains 19 residues. Germline assignment: CDR1 LGHNA and CDR2 YSLEER. Trimming stripped 0 bases from V and 1 base from J, with 18 bases between. CDR3 region: CASSQEFSVGGLNTGELFF. The DNA of the CDR3 is TGCGCCAGCAGCCAAGAATTTTCTGTAGGCGGATTGAACACCGGGGAGCTGTTTTTT.

This clone was recorded once. This chain joins TRBV9 and TRBJ2-2; tentatively, D is TRBD2 (5 bases). Deletions cut 3 bases from V and 0 bases from J, with 12 bases between. The CDR3 sequence is 16 residues long. Germline values: CDR1 SGDLS, CDR2 YYNGEE. CDR3 residues: CASSAGNYANTGELFF. The CDR3 bases are TGTGCCAGCAGCGCGGGGAACTACGCGAACACCGGGGAGCTGTTTTTT.

The chain links TRBV28 to TRBJ1-2; D may be TRBD1 (5 bases). The germline gives CDR1 MDHEN, CDR2 SYDVKM. This CDR3 has 14 residues. V dropped 1 base and J dropped 12 bases, with 18 bases sitting between them. The CDR3 coding sequence is TGTGCCAGCAGTTTATTTAAGCAGGGATTATTTAACACCTTC. Amino acids: CASSLFKQGLFNTF.

The chain couples TRBV24-1 to TRBJ2-1, with 10 bases fitting TRBD2. This CDR3 contains 14 residues. CDR1 is KGHDR, CDR2 SFDVKD, per germline. Trimming removed 6 bases from V and 10 bases from J; junction bases left unmatched: 8. In DNA, the CDR3 is TGTGCCACCAGTACGAGCGGGGGGGCCATAGAGCAGTTCTTC. This gives the protein CATSTSGGAIEQFF.